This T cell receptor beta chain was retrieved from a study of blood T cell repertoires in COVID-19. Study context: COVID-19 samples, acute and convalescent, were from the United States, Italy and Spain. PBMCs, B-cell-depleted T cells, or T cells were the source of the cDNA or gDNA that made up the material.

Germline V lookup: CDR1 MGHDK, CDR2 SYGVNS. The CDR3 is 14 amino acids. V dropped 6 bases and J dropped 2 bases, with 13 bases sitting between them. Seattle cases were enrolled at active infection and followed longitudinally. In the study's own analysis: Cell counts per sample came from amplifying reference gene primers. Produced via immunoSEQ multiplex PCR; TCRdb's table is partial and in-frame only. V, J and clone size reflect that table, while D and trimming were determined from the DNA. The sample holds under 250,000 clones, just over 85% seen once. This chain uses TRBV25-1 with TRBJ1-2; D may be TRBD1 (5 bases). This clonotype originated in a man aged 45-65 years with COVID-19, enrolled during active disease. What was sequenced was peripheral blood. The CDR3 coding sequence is TGTGCCAGCAGCCCTGCAGGGATGAACTATGGCTACACCTTC. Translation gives CASSPAGMNYGYTF.